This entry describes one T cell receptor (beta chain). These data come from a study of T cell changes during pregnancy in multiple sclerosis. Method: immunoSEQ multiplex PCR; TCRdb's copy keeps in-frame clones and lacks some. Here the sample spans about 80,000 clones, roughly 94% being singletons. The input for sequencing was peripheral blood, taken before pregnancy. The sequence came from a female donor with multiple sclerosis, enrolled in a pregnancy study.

The CDR3 coding sequence is TGTGCCTATCAAAGGGGCTACGAGCAGTACTTC. Translated, it gives CAYQRGYEQYF. The genes are TRBV30 and TRBJ2-7, with D possibly being TRBD1 (5 bases). This CDR3 has 11 residues. From germline, CDR1 is GTSNPN and CDR2 SVGIG (reference sequence). V lost 7 bases to trimming and J lost 3 bases, with 10 bases between them. The full variable domain, in which reference TRBV30 and TRBJ2-7 provide the parts outside the CDR3, is SQTIHQWPATLVQPVGSPLSLECTVEGTSNPNLYWYRQAAGRGLQLLFYSVGIGQISSEVPQNLSASRPQDRQFILSSKKLLLSDSGFYLCAYQRGYEQYFGPGTRLTVT.